This entry is about one T cell receptor (beta chain). This clonotype was detected ten times or more. Its specific antigen is unknown. Base-call qualities are not available, and no considerably larger clone is one nucleotide away. Receptors were amplified or captured by 5' RACE. This sample was sequenced with an Illumina HiSeq 2500. A second about 6 to 11 cycle PCR used a sample-barcoded 5' primer and a J-beta primer mix. A unique molecular identifier was introduced onto each TCR beta cDNA molecule by a template-switch 5' adaptor carrying 12 random nucleotides. Each sample yielded at least 3 million CDR3-containing paired-end reads. First-strand cDNA synthesis was performed from all RNA using the Mint cDNA synthesis kit, with priming by a TRBC-specific oligonucleotide. After uracil-DNA glycosylase treatment, a first 18-cycle PCR used universal primers M1SS and BC2_uni_R on all cDNA. The authors' pipeline ran thus. For normalization, 1 million high-quality reads were randomly selected from each sample, with every read carrying a distinct molecular identifier. Reads sharing molecular identifiers were discarded rather than binned into consensus sequences. CDR3 identification, clonotype clustering and error correction used MiTCR with a Q25 quality threshold and the strictest error-elimination algorithm. A nonparametric unseen species model with Euler transformation was used to estimate lower-bound total TCR beta diversity. The raw public data were reprocessed by TCRdb itself: fastp quality trimming at Q25, MiXCR clonotype calling, in-frame beta chains only. Identical CDR3 proteins give one entry, which carries the most common genes and DNA. The V and J calls and clone size come from TCRdb's table, not from the authors' own analysis. For this sample there are 900,000 to 950,000 distinct CDR3 sequences; about 28% appear just once. The ten largest clones add up to 10% to 13% of the sample.

This specimen belongs to a study of blood T cells in healthy people across ages (dated by TCRdb to about 2015). With regard to the full study: Template switching captured roughly one uniquely barcoded TCR beta cDNA molecule per two T cells in model experiments. Age-related changes in TCR beta repertoire diversity were measured in the study by deep sequencing normalized with unique cDNA molecular identifiers. Donors were grouped into four age groups: young (average roughly 16 years), middle-aged (approximately 41), aged (around 60) and long-lived (roughly 80). Using the same blood draw, the study looked at two additional independent replicas of 1 million unique cDNA reads for two donors, one aged 18 to 30 and the other aged 80 or older.

Paper-wide results and their limitations: Because the CMV infection status of the donors was unknown, age-related changes in expanded clonotypes may potentially have been confounded. Bulk unsorted PBMC profiling prevented conclusive comparison of naive and antigen-experienced compartments. Observed TCR beta diversity per million T cells fell roughly linearly with age, and a significant reduction was already apparent by age roughly 40. Estimates of total diversity from one million sequenced T cells were regarded as lower bounds and underestimates. Compared with the aged group, more naive CD4+ T cells, fewer expanded clones and increased TCR diversity were shown by the long-lived group, suggesting age selection. There was a strong correlation between observed TCR beta diversity and the percentage of naive T cells measured by flow cytometry.

Systemically healthy Caucasian individuals from Russia, roughly 40 in total and aged about 6 to 90 years, were included as donors. Each donor gave around 9.5 milliliters of peripheral blood, collected into EDTA-treated Vacutainer tubes. Ficoll-Paque density-gradient centrifugation was used to isolate PBMCs, with at least 7 million per sample. Trizol reagent was used to extract total RNA from PBMCs, with at least 5 micrograms per sample. For every donor, flow cytometry on a PBMC aliquot measured the percentage of naive CD45RAhigh/CD27high T cells. CDR3 length: 13 amino acids, cysteine to phenylalanine. This entry keeps only the CDR3 DNA: 39 bases, framed from base 1. The germline V gene gives CDR1 as SGHAT and CDR2 as FQNNGV. Trimming costs V 5 bases and J 10 bases, and their ends lie 17 bases apart. The same sample was also used in a study of T cells of mothers and their children. As noted in the second study: The donors were nine systemically healthy Caucasian individuals, made up of three mothers and their six children. cDNA synthesis consumed the entire amount of extracted RNA, loaded at around 1.5 ug RNA in each 15 ul reaction. In the second PCR, the M1S primer added sample barcodes and 2-4 random nucleotides. More than 9 million TCR beta CDR3 reads were obtained from each mother, and some 3.2 million reads were obtained from each child. Thymic selection shapes the output of TCR recombination in a similar way in related and unrelated pairs, and inherited differences have a minor effect. Normalized repertoire overlap was always found to be slightly, but never significantly, higher in related mother-child pairs than in unrelated mother-child pairs. No persistent microchimeric T cell clones were found, with a detection sensitivity of approximately 94 clones per million clonotypes. Deep NGS was used in the study to compare the TCR beta repertoires of mothers and children and to look for features that separate related mother-child pairs from unrelated individuals. The mean age was around 40 +/- 4 years for the mothers and around 11 +/- 4 years for the children. After adapter ligation was performed with NEBNext reagents, the libraries were sequenced on an Illumina HiSeq 2000 with 100+100 nt paired-end reads. To prevent cross-contamination, the mother and child libraries were prepared one month apart and sequenced in separate runs. Each donor had between about 450,000 and 2,300,000 distinct TCR beta clonotypes identified. Naive TCR beta clonotypes were estimated from low-frequency clonotypes matched to each donor's FACS-determined naive share, without sorting.

The source of this sequence is a middle-aged woman in good health. Recombination linked TRBV11-2 to TRBJ1-1, with a weak D call of TRBD1 (5 bases match). The sample consisted of blood. The CDR3 amino acid sequence is: CASSIQNRTGAFF. Read as DNA, the sequence is TGTGCCAGCAGCATTCAAAACAGGACGGGAGCTTTCTTT.